The 24 T cell receptor beta chains presented below share a single source sample, sequenced in a study of spatial heterogeneity in lung cancer. Time point indicated: sample taken at primary tumor resection. Unsorted whole RNA of tumor, nontumor lung or frozen PBMC was sequenced. Using its own MiXCR run on the 5' RACE reads, TCRdb lists one record per CDR3 protein. Found here are about 11,000 distinct CDR3 sequences, approximately 3.5% of them singletons; the top ten hold about half. This specimen consisted of PBMCs, obtained at surgery. The receptors stem from a female donor with early-stage non-small cell lung cancer.

This clonotype was seen many times. This beta chain appears as a stray read in a library generated for alpha chains; its size is not informative. The chain couples TRBV20-1 to TRBJ2-1; a weak D match, TRBD2 (6 bases). CDR1 DFQATT and CDR2 SNEGSKA come from the germline V gene (reference sequence). The CDR3 has 12 amino acids. V was cut by 4 bases and J by 9 bases, with 13 bases left in between. CDR3 residues: CSAIRLGIEQFF. CDR3 in DNA: TGCAGTGCTATCCGACTAGGTATTGAGCAGTTCTTC.

This clonotype occurred many times. As an off-target read in a library built for alpha chains, this beta chain has a frequency of little significance. The chain uses TRBV7-9 and TRBJ1-4, with 12 bases that match TRBD1. V lost 5 bases and J lost 3; bases outside the gene matches: 10. CDR3 length: 18 residues. From germline, CDR1 is SEHNR and CDR2 FQNEAQ (reference sequence). The CDR3 DNA reads TGTGCCAGCAGCCCGAGGGACAGGGGGCGTTTGGCTAATGAAAAACTGTTTTTT. This gives the protein CASSPRDRGRLANEKLFF.

In this sample, this clonotype turned up many times. This beta chain is an off-target read within a library intended for alpha chains, so its frequency means little. The chain is built from TRBV20-1 and TRBJ2-7; 12 nucleotides agree with TRBD2. There are 16 residues in the CDR3. The germline V gene has CDR1 DFQATT and CDR2 SNEGSKA (reference sequence). Losses at the gene ends were 7 bases for V and 4 bases for J; bases not matched to a gene: 14. The CDR3 nucleotides are TGCAGTGTAGGACCTAGCGGGAGGGCCAGGGTTTACGAGCAGTACTTC. This codes for CSVGPSGRARVYEQYF.

This clonotype was counted ten times or more. A library made for alpha chains picked up this beta chain off target, so its size means little. V usage is TRBV19 and J usage is TRBJ2-3; maybe TRBD1 (5 bases). CDR1 and CDR2 from the germline V gene are LNHDA and SQIVND (reference sequence). The CDR3 runs to 16 residues. The V end lost 6 bases, the J end lost 2 bases, and 18 bases lay between the germline ends. The CDR3 DNA reads TGTGCCAGTAGCCCGACAGCGAGGACGTCCACAGATACGCAGTATTTT. It specifies CASSPTARTSTDTQYF.

This clonotype was observed many times. This beta chain is a stray sequence in a library constructed for alpha chains; its clone size is not meaningful. The chain uses TRBV5-1 and TRBJ2-3; TRBD1 matches at 8 bases. The CDR3 spans 13 residues. Germline V gene data show CDR1 as SGHRS and CDR2 as YFSETQ. J gave up 5 bases and V 4 bases, and 3 bases lay outside the gene matches. In DNA form, the CDR3 reads TGCGCCAGCAGCGCCGGACAGGGAGATACGCAGTATTTT. Protein: CASSAGQGDTQYF.

Comments on this clonotype: A library made for alpha chains picked up this beta chain off target, so its size means little. The rearrangement joins TRBV27 to TRBJ1-3, with TRBD1 identical over 12 bases. Germline trimming cut 8 bases from V and 4 bases from J; bases unmatched to any gene: 12. The germline V gene has CDR1 MNHEY and CDR2 SMNVEV (reference sequence). This CDR3 has 17 amino acids. CDR3 protein: CASYRDRGLSGGNTIYF. In nucleotides, the CDR3 is TGTGCCAGCTACCGGGACAGGGGGCTATCAGGAGGAAACACCATATATTTT.

This clonotype was seen ten or more times. For a library built for alpha chains, this beta chain is a stray read; little rests on its size. The V call is TRBV20-1, the J call TRBJ2-5; D gene unclear. Trimming pared 3 bases from V and 8 bases from J, leaving 16 bases between. This CDR3 is 13 amino acids long. CDR1 DFQATT and CDR2 SNEGSKA come from the germline V gene (reference sequence). CDR3 protein: CSARGAGLETQYF. Here the CDR3 DNA reads TGCAGTGCTAGGGGTGCCGGGCTGGAAACCCAGTACTTC.

This clonotype was detected a few times. Since the library was made to target alpha chains, this beta chain is a stray read and its abundance is not meaningful. The chain couples TRBV12-3 or TRBV12-4 to TRBJ2-3, with 9 bases that match TRBD1. The V gene end was trimmed by 1 base and the J gene end by 1 base; junction bases not matched to a gene: 3. The CDR3 loop spans 16 amino acids. The CDR3, as DNA: TGTGCCAGCAGTTTAGACCGGACAGGGGGCACAGATACGCAGTATTTT. It codes for CASSLDRTGGTDTQYF.

This clonotype has ten or more counts. This beta chain lies outside the target of a library built for alpha chains; its clone size means little. The V call is TRBV7-9, the J call TRBJ2-7; D call uncertain. Germline V gives CDR1 SEHNR, CDR2 FQNEAQ (reference sequence). Trimming cost V 5 bases and J 0 bases, with 8 bases left between them. The CDR3 totals 13 residues. The CDR3: CASSPYSSYEQYF. The CDR3 region has the DNA TGTGCCAGCAGCCCATATAGCTCCTACGAGCAGTACTTC.

This clonotype was counted at least ten times. This beta chain was picked up by a library intended for alpha chains and is off target, so its count carries little meaning. The chain links TRBV20-1 to TRBJ1-5, with a tentative D call TRBD1 (5 bases). Trimming stripped 3 bases from V and 3 bases from J, with 9 bases between. Looked up from germline, CDR1 is DFQATT and CDR2 is SNEGSKA (reference sequence). The CDR3 extends over 13 amino acids. The CDR3 spells CSASQGDNQPQHF. In DNA form, the CDR3 reads TGCAGTGCTAGCCAGGGCGACAATCAGCCCCAGCATTTT.

This clonotype was observed many times. This beta chain represents an off-target read in a library built for alpha chains; its size is of limited meaning. The rearrangement links TRBV28 to TRBJ2-2, with a tentative D call TRBD2 (6 bases). Germline CDR1 MDHEN, CDR2 SYDVKM. The CDR3 runs 16 residues. The germline V and J ends were trimmed by 9 bases and 6 bases, with 23 bases remaining between them. The CDR3 nucleotides are TGTGCCAGTACCACAGCGGGTGCGTCCGAGGCCGGGGAGCTGTTTTTT. Translation gives CASTTAGASEAGELFF.

This clonotype was counted at least ten times. With the library built for alpha chains, this beta chain is off target and its frequency is not meaningful. The chain employs TRBV20-1 and TRBJ1-1; D unresolved. Germline V gene lookup returns CDR1 DFQATT and CDR2 SNEGSKA (reference sequence). The CDR3 is 11 residues long. V lost 0 bases and J 1 base, leaving 0 bases between the germline ends. CDR3 in DNA: TGCAGTGCTAGAGAGAACACTGAAGCTTTCTTT. Its protein product is CSARENTEAFF.

This clonotype was observed at least ten times. For a library built for alpha chains, this beta chain is a stray read; little rests on its size. The chain recombines TRBV6-5 with TRBJ2-7; 8 bases map to TRBD1. This CDR3 spans 13 amino acids. V lost 8 bases, J lost 4 bases, and 7 bases stayed unmatched. Germline V gives CDR1 MNHEY, CDR2 SVGAGI. Written as DNA, the CDR3 is TGTGCCAGCGGACAGGGTAATGGGTACGAGCAGTACTTC. The encoded protein is CASGQGNGYEQYF.

In this sample, this clonotype turned up many times. This beta chain appears as a stray read in a library generated for alpha chains; its size is not informative. The chain is built from TRBV18 and TRBJ1-1, with D hard to call. The CDR3 length is 12 residues. V dropped 3 bases and J dropped 4 bases, with 6 bases sitting between them. Germline-derived CDR1 and CDR2 are KGHSH and LQKENI. The CDR3, as DNA: TGTGCCAGCTCACCCGTAGGCACTGAAGCTTTCTTT. Amino acids: CASSPVGTEAFF.

This clonotype was detected ten times or more. Because the library targeted alpha chains, this beta chain is an off-target read whose size means little. The V call is TRBV5-1, the J call TRBJ1-1; D uncertain. Trimming pared 6 bases from V and 3 bases from J, leaving 6 bases between. CDR1 is SGHRS and CDR2 is YFSETQ in the germline V gene. The CDR3 runs to 11 residues. The CDR3 spells CASKGDTEAFF. The CDR3 DNA follows: TGCGCCAGCAAAGGTGACACTGAAGCTTTCTTT.

This clonotype showed up many times. This beta chain is an unintended read in a library built for alpha chains; its size means little. This rearrangement joins TRBV7-8 to TRBJ2-3; 7 nucleotides align to TRBD1. Germline CDR1 SGHVS, CDR2 FQNEAQ. With 6 bases clipped from V and 2 bases from J, the junction kept 8 bases outside the gene matches. The CDR3 totals 15 residues. As DNA, the CDR3 is TGTGCCAGCAGTACCTACAGGGGATTCACAGATACGCAGTATTTT. As protein: CASSTYRGFTDTQYF. The full variable domain, rest sourced from reference TRBV7-8 and TRBJ2-3, is GAGVSQSPRYKVAKRGQDVALRCDPISGHVSLFWYQQALGQGPEFLTYFQNEAQLDKSGLPSDRFFAERPEGSVSTLKIQRTQQEDSAVYLCASSTYRGFTDTQYFGPGTRLTVL.

This clonotype has a count of ten or more. Since the library was made to target alpha chains, this beta chain is a stray read and its abundance is not meaningful. The V and J genes are TRBV19 and TRBJ2-7, with D perhaps being TRBD1 or TRBD2 (5 bases each). This CDR3 has 15 residues. The ends were cut back, 5 bases at V and 0 bases at J, with 14 bases in the middle. Germline CDR1 LNHDA, CDR2 SQIVND (reference sequence). Here the CDR3 reads CASSPTGTDSYEQYF. CDR3 bases: TGTGCCAGTAGTCCGACCGGGACGGACTCCTACGAGCAGTACTTC. Variable domain in full (rest from reference TRBV19 and TRBJ2-7): DGGITQSPKYLFRKEGQNVTLSCEQNLNHDAMYWYRQDPGQGLRLIYYSQIVNDFQKGDIAEGYSVSREKKESFPLTVTSAQKNPTAFYLCASSPTGTDSYEQYFGPGTRLTVT.

This clonotype came up many times. This beta chain slipped into a library made for alpha chains as a stray read, so its size is not meaningful. The genes are TRBV27 and TRBJ2-2; D might be TRBD2 (5 bases). The V gene lost 3 bases and the J gene lost 8 bases, with 19 bases spanning the gap. CDR1 and CDR2 (germline): MNHEY, SMNVEV (reference sequence). The CDR3 runs 16 residues. CDR3 DNA: TGTGCCAGCAGTTTCCTCCCTCCGGGGAGTCGGGGGGAGCTGTTTTTT. The encoded protein is CASSFLPPGSRGELFF.

This clonotype has at least ten counts. Found in a library prepared for alpha chains, this beta chain is an off-target read, and its abundance has little meaning. The CDR3 region is CASSANRGRGTEAFF. The CDR3 DNA reads TGCGCCAGCAGCGCGAACAGGGGGCGCGGCACTGAAGCTTTCTTT. The rearrangement uses TRBV5-1 and TRBJ1-1; 9 bases are a match to TRBD1. The CDR3 has 15 amino acids. The germline V gene has CDR1 SGHRS and CDR2 YFSETQ. V shed 4 bases, J shed 4 bases, and the junction held 8 bases outside the gene matches.

This clonotype was recorded at least ten times. The size of this beta chain means little, since it is a stray read in a library made for alpha chains. The J gene is TRBJ1-2, the V gene TRBV6-6; TRBD1 aligns across 7 bases. Unmatched junction bases numbered 8, after V lost 3 bases and J lost 4 bases. The CDR3 totals 15 residues. Germline V gene sequence: CDR1 MNHNY, CDR2 SVGAGI (reference sequence). The CDR3 here is CASSYEVRDSYGYTF. The CDR3 DNA sequence: TGTGCCAGCAGTTATGAGGTCCGGGACAGCTATGGCTACACCTTC.

This clonotype was seen at least ten times. This beta chain represents an off-target read in a library built for alpha chains; its size is of limited meaning. This chain links TRBV20-1 with TRBJ2-2; 12 bases are a match to TRBD2. V trimming: 1 base; J trimming: 2 bases; junction bases outside the gene matches: 8. This CDR3 has 18 amino acids. Looked up from germline, CDR1 is DFQATT and CDR2 is SNEGSKA (reference sequence). In DNA, the CDR3 is TGCAGTGCTAGAGTCGTTCTAGCGGGAGGGACAAACACCGGGGAGCTGTTTTTT. This gives the protein CSARVVLAGGTNTGELFF.

This clonotype was recorded many times. In a library made to pick up alpha chains, this beta chain is a stray read with a size that means little. The chain uses TRBV20-1 and TRBJ1-2, with D possibly matching TRBD1 (5 bases). CDR3 length: 16 amino acids. Germline CDR1 DFQATT, CDR2 SNEGSKA (reference sequence). Trimming removed 6 bases from V and 1 base from J, with 21 bases in between. The CDR3 protein is CSAPTQRAGDNYGYTF. CDR3 nucleotide sequence: TGCAGTGCCCCCACCCAGAGGGCGGGGGATAACTATGGCTACACCTTC.

Ten or more counts support this clonotype. Since the library was made to target alpha chains, this beta chain is a stray read and its abundance is not meaningful. The rearrangement uses TRBV3-1 and TRBJ1-6; 10 nucleotides match TRBD1. Germline V gene sequence: CDR1 LGHDT, CDR2 YNNKEL (reference sequence). J was trimmed by 8 bases and V by 5 bases; bases with no gene match: 0. The CDR3 covers 13 residues. CDR3 protein: CASSDRGHSPLHF. The CDR3 region has the DNA TGTGCCAGCAGCGACAGGGGGCATTCACCCCTCCACTTT. Variable domain in full (rest from reference TRBV3-1 and TRBJ1-6): DTAVSQTPKYLVTQMGNDKSIKCEQNLGHDTMYWYKQDSKKFLKIMFSYNNKELIINETVPNRFSPKSPDKAHLNLHINSLELGDSAVYFCASSDRGHSPLHFGNGTRLTVT.

This clonotype was seen repeatedly, ten times or more. As an off-target read in a library built for alpha chains, this beta chain has a frequency of little significance. The rearrangement links TRBV15 to TRBJ1-4; TRBD1 matches at 12 bases. Germline V CDR1 and CDR2: LNHNV, YYDKDF (reference sequence). The V and J ends lost 3 bases and 8 bases, in that order; junction bases with no gene match: 7. This CDR3 has 16 residues. The CDR3 DNA reads TGTGCCACCAGCAGTGCCGGGACAGGGGGCCGGGAAAAACTGTTTTTT. It encodes CATSSAGTGGREKLFF.